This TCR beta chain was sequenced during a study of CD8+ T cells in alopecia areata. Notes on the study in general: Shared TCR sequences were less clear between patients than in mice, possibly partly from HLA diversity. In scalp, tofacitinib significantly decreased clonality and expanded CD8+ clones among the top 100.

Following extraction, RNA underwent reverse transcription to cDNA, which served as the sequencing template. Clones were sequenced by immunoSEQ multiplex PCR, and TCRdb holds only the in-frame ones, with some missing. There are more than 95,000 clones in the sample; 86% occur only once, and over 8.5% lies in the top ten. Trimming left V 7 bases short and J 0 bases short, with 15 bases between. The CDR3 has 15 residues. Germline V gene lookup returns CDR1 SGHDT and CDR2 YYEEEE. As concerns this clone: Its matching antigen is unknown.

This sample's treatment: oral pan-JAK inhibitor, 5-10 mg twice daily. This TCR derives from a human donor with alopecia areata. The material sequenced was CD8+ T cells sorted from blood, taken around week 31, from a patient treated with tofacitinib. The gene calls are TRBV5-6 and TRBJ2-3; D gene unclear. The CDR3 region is CASRVGGSSTDTQYF. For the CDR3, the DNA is TGTGCCAGCCGGGTGGGCGGATCTAGCACAGATACGCAGTATTTT.